These 6 T cell receptor beta chains were all obtained from the same sample, sequenced in a study of identical twins. In TCRdb, the 5' RACE reads were re-called with MiXCR into one record per CDR3 protein. The profile covers around 550,000 distinct CDR3 sequences, with about 15% appearing a single time and nearly 0.45% taken by the ten largest. These same data were also listed under a study on yellow fever vaccine responses in identical twins.

The sample consisted of CD4+ T cells sorted from blood. Receptors were obtained from a woman in her late teens or twenties in good health.

This clonotype was seen more than once but under ten times. V gene TRBV4-1 combines with J gene TRBJ2-3, with 12 bases matching TRBD2. The germline V gene encodes CDR1 MGHRA and CDR2 YSYEKL. V lost 1 base and J lost 2; bases outside the gene matches: 4. The CDR3 consists of 17 residues. DNA for the CDR3: TGCGCCAGCAGCCAAGCCCTAGCGGGAGGGTCCACAGATACGCAGTATTTT. Protein: CASSQALAGGSTDTQYF.

The rearrangement links TRBV7-7 to TRBJ2-1, with 8 bases identical to TRBD2. The V segment lost 2 bases and the J segment 7 bases; nucleotides outside the gene matches: 10. The germline CDR1 and CDR2 sequences are SSHAT and FNYEAQ (reference sequence). This CDR3 has 16 amino acids. The CDR3 reads CASSLSGLAGSNEQFF. CDR3 coding DNA: TGTGCCAGCAGCTTAAGTGGATTAGCGGGATCGAATGAGCAGTTCTTC.

The sample holds one count of this clonotype. The V call is TRBV6-5, the J call TRBJ2-1; D unclear. Germline V gene sequence: CDR1 MNHEY, CDR2 SVGAGI. The CDR3 loop spans 12 amino acids. Deletions cut 6 bases from V and 8 bases from J, with 11 bases between. CDR3 DNA sequence: TGTGCCAGCAGATTGAACATCGATGAGCAGTTCTTC. Translating it yields CASRLNIDEQFF.

This clonotype was counted between two and nine times. The V and J genes are TRBV28 and TRBJ2-1; 7 positions match TRBD1. Germline assignment: CDR1 MDHEN and CDR2 SYDVKM. This CDR3 spans 13 amino acids. V dropped 8 bases and J dropped 6; count of bases not matched to a gene: 7. The CDR3 reads CASRAGGSNEQFF. CDR3 sequence (DNA): TGTGCCAGCCGGGCAGGGGGTAGCAATGAGCAGTTCTTC.

This clonotype was observed a handful of times. The CDR3, as DNA: TGTGCCAGCAGCTTGGTTTCGGTGGGAGCCCTCCACGGCTACGAGCAGTACTTC. Encoded protein: CASSLVSVGALHGYEQYF. J is TRBJ2-7 and V is TRBV5-5; perhaps TRBD2 as D (5 bases). The V gene lost 0 bases and the J gene lost 3 bases, with 22 bases spanning the gap. The CDR3 sequence is 18 residues long. Germline CDR1 is SGHKS and CDR2 is YYEKEE (reference sequence).

The sample holds a few counts of this clonotype. The chain employs TRBV5-1 and TRBJ2-4; 9 bases agree with TRBD1. Trimming took 4 bases from V and 3 from J; bases not matched to a gene: 8. Germline values: CDR1 SGHRS, CDR2 YFSETQ. The CDR3 runs 16 residues. The CDR3 sequence is CASSTNRGPGKNIQYF. CDR3 DNA sequence: TGCGCCAGCAGCACAAACAGGGGGCCGGGCAAAAACATTCAGTACTTC.